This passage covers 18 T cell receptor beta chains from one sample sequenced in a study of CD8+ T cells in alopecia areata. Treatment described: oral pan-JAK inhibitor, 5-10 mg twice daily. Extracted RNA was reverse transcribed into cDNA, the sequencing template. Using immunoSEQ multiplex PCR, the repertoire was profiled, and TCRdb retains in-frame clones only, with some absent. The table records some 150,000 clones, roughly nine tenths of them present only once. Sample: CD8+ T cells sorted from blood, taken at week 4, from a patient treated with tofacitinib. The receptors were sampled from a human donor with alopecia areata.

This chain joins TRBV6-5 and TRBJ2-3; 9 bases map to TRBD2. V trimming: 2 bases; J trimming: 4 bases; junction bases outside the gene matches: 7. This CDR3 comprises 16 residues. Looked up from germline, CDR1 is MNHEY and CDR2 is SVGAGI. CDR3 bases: TGTGCCAGCAGTTACATAGCGGGAGTTCCCCCAGATACGCAGTATTTT. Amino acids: CASSYIAGVPPDTQYF.

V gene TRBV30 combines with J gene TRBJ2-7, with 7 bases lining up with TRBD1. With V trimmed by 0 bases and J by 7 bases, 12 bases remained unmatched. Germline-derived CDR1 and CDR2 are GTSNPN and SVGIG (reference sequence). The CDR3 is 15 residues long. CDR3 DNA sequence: TGTGCCTGGAGTGTACTTGACAGGGCCTTGGGGGAGCAGTACTTC. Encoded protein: CAWSVLDRALGEQYF.

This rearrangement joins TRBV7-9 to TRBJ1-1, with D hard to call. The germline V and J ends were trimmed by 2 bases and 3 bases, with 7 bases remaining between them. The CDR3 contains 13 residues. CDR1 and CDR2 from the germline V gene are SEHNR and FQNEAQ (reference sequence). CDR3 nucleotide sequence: TGTGCCAGCAGCTTAACGGAGTACACTGAAGCTTTCTTT. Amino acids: CASSLTEYTEAFF. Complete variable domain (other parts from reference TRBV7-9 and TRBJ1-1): DTGVSQNPRHKITKRGQNVTFRCDPISEHNRLYWYRQTLGQGPEFLTYFQNEAQLEKSRLLSDRFSAERPKGSFSTLEIQRTEQGDSAMYLCASSLTEYTEAFFGQGTRLTVV.

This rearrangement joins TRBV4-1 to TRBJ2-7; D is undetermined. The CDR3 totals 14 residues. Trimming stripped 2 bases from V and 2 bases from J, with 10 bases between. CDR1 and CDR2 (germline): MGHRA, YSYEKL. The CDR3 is CASSQLQSTYEQYF. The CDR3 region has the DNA TGCGCCAGCAGCCAACTACAGTCGACCTACGAGCAGTACTTC.

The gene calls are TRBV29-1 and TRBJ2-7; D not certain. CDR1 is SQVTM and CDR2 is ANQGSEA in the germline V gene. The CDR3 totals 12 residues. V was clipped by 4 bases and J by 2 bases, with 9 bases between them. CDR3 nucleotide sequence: TGCAGCGTTGTCAAGCAAACCTACGAGCAGTACTTC. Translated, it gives CSVVKQTYEQYF.

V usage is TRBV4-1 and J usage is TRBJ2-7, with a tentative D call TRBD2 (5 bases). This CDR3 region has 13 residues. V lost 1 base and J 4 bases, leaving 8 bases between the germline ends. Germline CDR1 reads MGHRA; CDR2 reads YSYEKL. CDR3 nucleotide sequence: TGCGCCAGCAGCCAAGCGGGAAGATACGAGCAGTACTTC. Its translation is CASSQAGRYEQYF.

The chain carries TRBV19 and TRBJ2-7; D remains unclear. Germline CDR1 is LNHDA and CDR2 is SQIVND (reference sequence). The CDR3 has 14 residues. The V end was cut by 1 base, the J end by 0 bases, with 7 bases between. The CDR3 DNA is TGTGCCAGTAGTATAGGACAAGCCTCCTACGAGCAGTACTTC. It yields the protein CASSIGQASYEQYF.

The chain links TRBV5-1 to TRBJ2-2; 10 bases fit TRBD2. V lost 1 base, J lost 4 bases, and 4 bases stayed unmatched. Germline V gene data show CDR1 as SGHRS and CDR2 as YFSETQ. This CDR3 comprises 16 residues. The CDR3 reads CASSLSGLAATGELFF. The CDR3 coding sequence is TGCGCCAGCAGCTTGAGCGGACTAGCGGCCACCGGGGAGCTGTTTTTT.

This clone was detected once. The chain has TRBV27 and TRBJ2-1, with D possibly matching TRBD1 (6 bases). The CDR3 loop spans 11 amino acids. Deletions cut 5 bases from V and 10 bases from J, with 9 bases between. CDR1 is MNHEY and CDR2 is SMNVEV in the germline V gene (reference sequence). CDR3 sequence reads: CASSKRGEQFF. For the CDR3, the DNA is TGTGCCAGCAGTAAAAGGGGGGAGCAGTTCTTC.

DNA of the CDR3: TGTGCCAGCAGCGTACTACGGGACAGGGAAGGCGGGGAGCTGTTTTTT. It specifies CASSVLRDREGGELFF. This chain joins TRBV9 and TRBJ2-2; 9 nucleotides agree with TRBD1. V trimming: 1 base; J trimming: 7 bases; junction bases outside the gene matches: 8. The CDR3 loop spans 16 amino acids. Germline CDR1 is SGDLS and CDR2 is YYNGEE.

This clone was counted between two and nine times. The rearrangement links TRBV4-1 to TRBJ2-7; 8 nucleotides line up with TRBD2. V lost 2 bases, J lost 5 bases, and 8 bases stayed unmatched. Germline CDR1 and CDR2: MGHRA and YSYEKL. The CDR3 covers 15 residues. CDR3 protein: CASSQLDAGGNEQYF. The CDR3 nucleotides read TGCGCCAGCAGCCAACTAGACGCGGGAGGTAACGAGCAGTACTTC.

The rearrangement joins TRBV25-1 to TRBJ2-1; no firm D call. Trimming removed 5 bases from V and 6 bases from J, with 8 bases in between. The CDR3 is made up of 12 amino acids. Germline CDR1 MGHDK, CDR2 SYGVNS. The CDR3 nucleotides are TGTGCCAGCAGTTGGACCTTCAATGAGCAGTTCTTC. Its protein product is CASSWTFNEQFF.

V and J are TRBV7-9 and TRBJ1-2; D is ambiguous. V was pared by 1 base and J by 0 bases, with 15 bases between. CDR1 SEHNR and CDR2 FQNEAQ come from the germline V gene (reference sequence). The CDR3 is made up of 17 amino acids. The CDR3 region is CASSLEVQTLTNYGYTF. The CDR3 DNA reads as TGTGCCAGCAGCTTAGAGGTCCAGACCTTAACTAACTATGGCTACACCTTC.

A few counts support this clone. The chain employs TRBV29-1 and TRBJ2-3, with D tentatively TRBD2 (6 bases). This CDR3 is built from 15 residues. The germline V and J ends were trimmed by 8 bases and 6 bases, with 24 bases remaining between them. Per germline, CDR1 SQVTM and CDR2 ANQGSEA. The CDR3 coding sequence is TGCAGCACTCTTGGGTCGTCGGAGGGCGGTGATACGCAGTATTTT. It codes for CSTLGSSEGGDTQYF.

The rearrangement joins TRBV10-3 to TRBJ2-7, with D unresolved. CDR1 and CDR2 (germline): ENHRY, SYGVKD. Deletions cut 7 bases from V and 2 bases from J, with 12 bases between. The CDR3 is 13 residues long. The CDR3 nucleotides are TGTGCCATCACTGCTGATGGCACCTACGAGCAGTACTTC. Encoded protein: CAITADGTYEQYF.

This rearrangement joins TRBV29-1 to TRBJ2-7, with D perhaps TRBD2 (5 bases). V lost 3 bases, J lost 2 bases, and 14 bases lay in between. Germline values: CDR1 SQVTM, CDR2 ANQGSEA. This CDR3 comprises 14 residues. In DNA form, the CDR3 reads TGCAGCGTTGAGGAGGAGACCTCAACCTACGAGCAGTACTTC. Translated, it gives CSVEEETSTYEQYF.

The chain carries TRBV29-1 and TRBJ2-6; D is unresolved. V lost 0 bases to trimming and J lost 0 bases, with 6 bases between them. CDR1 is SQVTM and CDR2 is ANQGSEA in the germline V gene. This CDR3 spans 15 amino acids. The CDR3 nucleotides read TGCAGCGTTGAAGATCAGACCTCTGGGGCCAACGTCCTGACTTTC. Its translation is CSVEDQTSGANVLTF.

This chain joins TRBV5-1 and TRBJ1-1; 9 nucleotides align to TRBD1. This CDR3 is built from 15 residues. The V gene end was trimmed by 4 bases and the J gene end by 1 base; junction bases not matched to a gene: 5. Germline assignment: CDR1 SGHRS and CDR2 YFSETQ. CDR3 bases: TGCGCCAGCAGCGCCGGGACAGGGCCGAACACTGAAGCTTTCTTT. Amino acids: CASSAGTGPNTEAFF.